The source of this T cell receptor (beta chain) is a study of blood T cell repertoires in COVID-19. Study-wide background: Spain, Italy and the United States supplied samples that represented acute and convalescent COVID-19. Sample material is recorded as cDNA or gDNA derived from T cells, B-cell-depleted T cells, or PBMCs.

Per the germline V gene, CDR1 is MDHEN and CDR2 is SYDVKM. The V gene lost 3 bases and the J gene lost 2 bases, with 11 bases spanning the gap. CDR3 length: 15 residues. Authors' processing steps: Amplification from reference gene primers served as the basis for estimated nucleated cell counts. TCRdb's copy holds only in-frame clones and misses some; the assay was immunoSEQ multiplex PCR. Clone size and the V and J calls come from that table; the DNA yielded D and trimming. The sample carries over 100,000 clones, around four fifths recorded once. The V and J genes are TRBV28 and TRBJ2-1; D remains ambiguous. This sequence originates from a man aged 70-80 years with acute or convalescent COVID-19. The material sequenced was peripheral blood. In nucleotides, the CDR3 is TGTGCCAGCAGTTTCCCCTACCAAGCCTACAATGAGCAGTTCTTC. Translation gives CASSFPYQAYNEQFF.